The 17 T cell receptor beta chains presented below share a single source sample, sequenced in a study of T cell repertoires in cytomegalovirus infection. One entry per CDR3 protein results from TCRdb running MiXCR on the reads. This repertoire shows around 550,000 distinct CDR3 sequences, less than 30% found once; its top ten account for less than 15%. Input material: PBMCs. The receptors come from a human donor in good health (CMV status not recorded). Some clones in this sample may be carry-over from other donors' samples.

This chain connects TRBV19 to TRBJ2-1; TRBD1 is a possible D gene (5 bases). Germline assignment: CDR1 LNHDA and CDR2 SQIVND (reference sequence). The CDR3 consists of 13 residues. Trimming removed 3 bases from V and 5 bases from J, with 8 bases in between. CDR3 in DNA: TGTGCCAGTAGTATTAAACAGGACAATGAGCAGTTCTTC. This sequence encodes CASSIKQDNEQFF.

This clonotype was recorded at least ten times. This sequence joins TRBV7-2 and TRBJ2-5; D could derive from TRBD1 or TRBD2 (5 bases each). The germline gives CDR1 SGHTA, CDR2 FQGNSA. This CDR3 is 14 amino acids long. The ends were cut back, 4 bases at V and 5 bases at J, with 14 bases in the middle. CDR3 sequence reads: CASSSFPGRETQYF. CDR3 nucleotides: TGTGCCAGCAGCTCTTTTCCGGGGCGGGAGACCCAGTACTTC.

The chain employs TRBV20-1 and TRBJ1-2; perhaps TRBD1 as D (5 bases). The length of the CDR3 is 12 residues. From germline, CDR1 is DFQATT and CDR2 SNEGSKA (reference sequence). V gave up 0 bases and J gave up 7 bases, with 9 bases separating them. DNA of the CDR3: TGCAGTGCTAGAGATCAGCAGGGTGGCTACACCTTC. Its protein product is CSARDQQGGYTF.

This clonotype was seen many times. The chain links TRBV12-3 or TRBV12-4 to TRBJ1-1; no clear D gene. The CDR3 is 13 residues long. Trimming took off 2 bases at V and 1 base at J, with 5 bases between the two ends. In DNA form, the CDR3 reads TGTGCCAGCAGTTTATTGCAGAACACTGAAGCTTTCTTT. As protein: CASSLLQNTEAFF.

In this sample, this clonotype turned up many times. V gene TRBV6-1 combines with J gene TRBJ2-1; 8 positions match TRBD2. J gave up 14 bases and V 0 bases, and 6 bases lay outside the gene matches. The CDR3 length is 13 residues. The germline CDR1 and CDR2 sequences are MNHNS and SASEGT. The CDR3 nucleotides are TGTGCCAGCAGTGAAGCGCTCGGGAGGGCCAAGTTCTTC. It specifies CASSEALGRAKFF.

The rearrangement joins TRBV28 to TRBJ2-1; TRBD2 matches at 13 bases. This CDR3 contains 15 residues. Germline V lookup: CDR1 MDHEN, CDR2 SYDVKM. The V segment lost 8 bases and the J segment 7 bases; nucleotides outside the gene matches: 8. As DNA, the CDR3 is TGTGCCAGCGGCCAACTAGCGGGAGGGGGGAATGAGCAGTTCTTC. Amino acids: CASGQLAGGGNEQFF.

This clonotype has just a few counts. The CDR3 sequence is CASRHGTSGRVEQFF. CDR3 in DNA: TGTGCCAGCAGACATGGGACTAGCGGGAGAGTTGAGCAGTTCTTC. This chain connects TRBV6-1 to TRBJ2-1; the match to TRBD2 covers 14 bases. The CDR3 covers 15 residues. Germline V gene sequence: CDR1 MNHNS, CDR2 SASEGT. V gave up 6 bases and J gave up 9 bases; unmatched junction bases: 7.

Notes on this clonotype: The junction differs from germline at one of its ends, possibly a read error. This chain joins TRBV29-1 and TRBJ2-7; 9 bases are shared with TRBD2. Germline V gives CDR1 SQVTM, CDR2 ANQGSEA. The CDR3 runs 18 residues. In DNA, the CDR3 is TGCAGCGTTGCCAGACTAGCGGAGGACAAAAGGAGCTCCTACGAGCTGTACTTC. It is translated as CSVARLAEDKRSSYELYF.

For this clonotype: A junction boundary mismatches the germline segment, possibly from a read error. The chain carries TRBV4-3 and TRBJ2-3; 10 bases are a match to TRBD2. This CDR3 has 18 residues. Germline assignment: CDR1 LGHNA and CDR2 YSLEER. The CDR3 region has the DNA TGCGCCAGCGGCCAGGCTAACATAGCGGGAGGAATCACAGATACGCAGTATTTT. Protein: CASGQANIAGGITDTQYF.

J is TRBJ2-7 and V is TRBV5-6; the D call may be TRBD1 or TRBD2 (5 bases each). CDR3 size: 13 residues. The germline V gene encodes CDR1 SGHDT and CDR2 YYEEEE. Trimming took 3 bases from V and 2 from J, leaving 9 bases between them. The chain's CDR3 is CASSWDQAYEQYF. CDR3 DNA sequence: TGTGCCAGCAGCTGGGACCAAGCCTACGAGCAGTACTTC.

J is TRBJ2-1 and V is TRBV28; TRBD1 matches at 7 bases. Looked up from germline, CDR1 is MDHEN and CDR2 is SYDVKM. V gave up 2 bases and J gave up 9 bases; unmatched junction bases: 7. The CDR3 sequence is 14 residues long. CDR3 DNA: TGTGCCAGCAGTTTACCCCTCCCAGGGGGTGAGCAGTTCTTC. It codes for CASSLPLPGGEQFF.

The sample holds many counts of this clonotype. V and J are TRBV7-3 and TRBJ2-6; no firm D call. V was trimmed by 5 bases and J by 1 base, leaving 12 bases between them. Looked up from germline, CDR1 is SGHTA and CDR2 is FQGTGA. The CDR3 loop spans 16 amino acids. The DNA for the CDR3 is TGTGCCAGCAGCGTCGGTCCGCAGTCTGGGGCCAACGTCCTGACTTTC. It codes for CASSVGPQSGANVLTF.

Only one count was recorded for this clonotype. The rearrangement joins TRBV30 to TRBJ2-3; 11 bases agree with TRBD2. Germline V CDR1 and CDR2: GTSNPN, SVGIG (reference sequence). Unmatched junction bases numbered 0, after V lost 4 bases and J lost 3 bases. The length of the CDR3 is 13 residues. The CDR3 reads CAWTSGRTDTQYF. In nucleotides, the CDR3 is TGTGCCTGGACTAGCGGGAGGACAGATACGCAGTATTTT. The variable domain in full, with the rest retrieved from reference TRBV30 and TRBJ2-3, is SQTIHQWPATLVQPVGSPLSLECTVEGTSNPNLYWYRQAAGRGLQLLFYSVGIGQISSEVPQNLSASRPQDRQFILSSKKLLLSDSGFYLCAWTSGRTDTQYFGPGTRLTVL.

This clonotype was seen a few times. The gene calls are TRBV14 and TRBJ2-3; TRBD2 is a possible D gene (7 bases). Germline-derived CDR1 and CDR2 are SGHDN and FVKESK. The V and J ends lost 1 base and 0 bases respectively, with 11 bases between them. The CDR3 runs 16 residues. The CDR3 reads CASSQVGGPSTDTQYF. The CDR3 DNA sequence: TGTGCCAGCAGCCAAGTGGGGGGGCCTAGCACAGATACGCAGTATTTT. Looking up the rest from reference TRBV14 and TRBJ2-3 gives the full variable domain: EAGVTQFPSHSVIEKGQTVTLRCDPISGHDNLYWYRRVMGKEIKFLLHFVKESKQDESGMPNNRFLAERTGGTYSTLKVQPAELEDSGVYFCASSQVGGPSTDTQYFGPGTRLTVL.

This rearrangement joins TRBV7-9 to TRBJ1-2, with D maybe TRBD1 (5 bases). CDR1 is SEHNR, CDR2 FQNEAQ, per germline (reference sequence). This CDR3 is built from 14 residues. V shed 2 bases and J shed 6 bases, with 13 bases lying between them. The CDR3 sequence is CASSLNWGGDGYTF. The CDR3, as DNA: TGTGCCAGCAGCTTAAATTGGGGGGGAGATGGCTACACCTTC.

In this sample, this clonotype turned up many times. The chain combines TRBV25-1 with TRBJ2-3; 12 bases align to TRBD2. J gave up 3 bases and V 5 bases, and 6 bases lay outside the gene matches. The CDR3 sequence is 16 residues long. Germline lookup yields CDR1 MGHDK and CDR2 SYGVNS. The chain's CDR3 is CASSQTSGRVTDTQYF. CDR3 DNA sequence: TGTGCCAGCAGTCAGACTAGCGGGAGAGTGACAGATACGCAGTATTTT.

This clonotype was detected ten times or more. The V gene is TRBV7-8, the J gene TRBJ1-5, with 7 bases lining up with TRBD1. The germline CDR1 and CDR2 sequences are SGHVS and FQNEAQ. J lost 0 bases, V lost 5 bases, and 4 bases had no gene match. The CDR3 runs 15 residues. CDR3 protein: CASSAGQYSNQPQHF. The CDR3 DNA reads as TGTGCCAGCAGCGCGGGACAGTATAGCAATCAGCCCCAGCATTTT.